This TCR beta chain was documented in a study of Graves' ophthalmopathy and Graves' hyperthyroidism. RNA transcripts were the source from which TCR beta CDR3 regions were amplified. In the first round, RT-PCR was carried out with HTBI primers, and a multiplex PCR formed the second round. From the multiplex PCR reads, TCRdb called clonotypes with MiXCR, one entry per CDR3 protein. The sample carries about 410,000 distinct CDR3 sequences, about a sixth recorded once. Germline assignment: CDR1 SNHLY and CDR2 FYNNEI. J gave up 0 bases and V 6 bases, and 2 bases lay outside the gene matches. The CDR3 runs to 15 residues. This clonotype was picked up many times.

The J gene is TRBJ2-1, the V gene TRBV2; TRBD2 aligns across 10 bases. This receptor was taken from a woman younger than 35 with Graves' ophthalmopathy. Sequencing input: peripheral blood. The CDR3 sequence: CASSASGSSYNEQFF. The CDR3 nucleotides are TGTGCCAGCAGCGCTAGCGGGAGCTCCTACAATGAGCAGTTCTTC.